This TCR beta chain was recorded in a study of blood T cell repertoires in COVID-19. Study as a whole: The samples span acute and convalescent COVID-19 from the United States, Italy and Spain. Sources were T cells, B-cell-depleted T cells, or PBMCs; the material itself was cDNA or gDNA.

Authors' data handling: Amplified reference gene primers provided the basis for estimating nucleated cell counts. Clones were read by immunoSEQ multiplex PCR, and TCRdb kept only the in-frame ones, dropping some. V, J and clone size derive from that table, while D and trimming were established from the DNA sequence. The profile shows 350,000 to 450,000 clones, around 86% of them singletons. Clinical histories supplied by participants themselves formed the basis of cohort assignment. Unmatched junction bases numbered 3, after V lost 5 bases and J lost 0 bases. The length of the CDR3 is 13 residues. Germline V gene lookup returns CDR1 GTSNPN and CDR2 SVGIG (reference sequence). The sample holds a few counts of this clone.

J is TRBJ2-7 and V is TRBV30; TRBD1 aligns across 8 bases. The receptor comes from a woman aged 45-59 years who had recovered from COVID-19. The sample was PBMCs or T cells enriched from blood (not recorded which). CDR3 region: CAWETGASYEQYF. Written as DNA, the CDR3 is TGTGCCTGGGAGACAGGGGCCTCCTACGAGCAGTACTTC.